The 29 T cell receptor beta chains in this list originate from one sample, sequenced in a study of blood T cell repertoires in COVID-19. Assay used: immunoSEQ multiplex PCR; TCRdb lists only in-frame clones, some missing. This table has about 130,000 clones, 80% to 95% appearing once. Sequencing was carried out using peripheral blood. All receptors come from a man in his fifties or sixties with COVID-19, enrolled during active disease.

In nucleotides, the CDR3 is TGTGCCAGCAGTTTATCGAAACAGGGGTTCACTGAAGCTTTCTTT. Translating gives CASSLSKQGFTEAFF. The rearrangement uses TRBV27 and TRBJ1-1; 7 nucleotides line up with TRBD1. Germline V gives CDR1 MNHEY, CDR2 SMNVEV (reference sequence). Losses at the gene ends were 0 bases for V and 4 bases for J; bases not matched to a gene: 5. The CDR3 extends over 15 amino acids.

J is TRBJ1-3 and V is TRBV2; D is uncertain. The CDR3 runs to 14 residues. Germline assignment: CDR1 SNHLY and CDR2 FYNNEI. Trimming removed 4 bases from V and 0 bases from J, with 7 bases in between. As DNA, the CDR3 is TGTGCCAGCAGTGGGCCTGACTCTGGAAACACCATATATTTT. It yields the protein CASSGPDSGNTIYF.

The CDR3 DNA is TGTGCCAGCAGCTCCTTAGCGGGCACAGATACGCAGTATTTT. It codes for CASSSLAGTDTQYF. V and J are TRBV5-5 and TRBJ2-3; tentative D call: TRBD2 (6 bases). V lost 3 bases, J lost 1 base, and 9 bases lay in between. CDR1 SGHKS and CDR2 YYEKEE come from the germline V gene (reference sequence). The CDR3 is 14 residues long.

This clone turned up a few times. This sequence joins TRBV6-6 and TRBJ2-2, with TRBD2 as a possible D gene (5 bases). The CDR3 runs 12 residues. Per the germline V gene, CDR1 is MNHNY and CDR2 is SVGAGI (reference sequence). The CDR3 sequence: CPSRERTGELFF. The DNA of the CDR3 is TGTCCTTCCCGGGAACGCACCGGGGAGCTGTTTTTT.

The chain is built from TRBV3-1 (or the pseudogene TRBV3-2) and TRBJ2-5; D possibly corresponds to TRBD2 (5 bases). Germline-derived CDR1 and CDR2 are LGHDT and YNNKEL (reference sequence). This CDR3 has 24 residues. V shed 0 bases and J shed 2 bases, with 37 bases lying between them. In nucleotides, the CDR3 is TGTGCCAGCAGCCAAGACGATCGACTACCTCCCTCCAAGCGGATCCCGCCCCTACAAGAGACCCAGTACTTC. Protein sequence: CASSQDDRLPPSKRIPPLQETQYF.

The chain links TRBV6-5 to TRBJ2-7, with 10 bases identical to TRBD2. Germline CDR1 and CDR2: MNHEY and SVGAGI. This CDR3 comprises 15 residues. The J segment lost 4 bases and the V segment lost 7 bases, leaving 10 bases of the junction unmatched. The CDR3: CASIPQAGGIYEQYV. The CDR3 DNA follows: TGTGCCAGCATTCCTCAAGCGGGGGGGATATACGAGCAGTACGTC.

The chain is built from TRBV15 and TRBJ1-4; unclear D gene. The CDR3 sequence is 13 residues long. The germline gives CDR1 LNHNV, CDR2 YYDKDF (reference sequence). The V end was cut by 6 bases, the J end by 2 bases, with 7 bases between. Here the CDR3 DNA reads TGTGCCACCAGTACATATACTAATGAAAAACTGTTTTTT. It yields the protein CATSTYTNEKLFF.

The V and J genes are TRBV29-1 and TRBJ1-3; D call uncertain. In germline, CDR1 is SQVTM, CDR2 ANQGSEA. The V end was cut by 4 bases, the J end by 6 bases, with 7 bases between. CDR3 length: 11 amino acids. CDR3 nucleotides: TGCAGCGTTGGGCAGGCAAACACCATATATTTT. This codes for CSVGQANTIYF. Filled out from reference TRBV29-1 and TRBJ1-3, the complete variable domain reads SAVISQKPSRDICQRGTSLTIQCQVDSQVTMMFWYRQQPGQSLTLIATANQGSEATYESGFVIDKFPISRPNLTFSTLTVSNMSPEDSSIYLCSVGQANTIYFGEGSWLTVV.

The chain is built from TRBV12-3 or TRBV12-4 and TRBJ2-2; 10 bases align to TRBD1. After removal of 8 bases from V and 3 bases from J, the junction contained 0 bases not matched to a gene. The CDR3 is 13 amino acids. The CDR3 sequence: CASGTGDTGELFF. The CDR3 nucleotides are TGTGCCAGCGGGACAGGGGACACCGGGGAGCTGTTTTTT.

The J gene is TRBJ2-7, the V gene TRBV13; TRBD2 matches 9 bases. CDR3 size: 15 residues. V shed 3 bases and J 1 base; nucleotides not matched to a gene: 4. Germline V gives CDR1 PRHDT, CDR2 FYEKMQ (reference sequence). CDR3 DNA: TGTGCCAGCAGCTTGCGCGGGAGGGGGTCCTACGAGCAGTACTTC. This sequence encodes CASSLRGRGSYEQYF.

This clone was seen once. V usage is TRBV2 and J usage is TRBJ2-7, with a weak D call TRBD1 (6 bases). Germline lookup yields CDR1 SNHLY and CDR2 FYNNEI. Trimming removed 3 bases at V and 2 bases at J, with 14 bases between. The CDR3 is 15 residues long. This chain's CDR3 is CASSDPTTGTYEQYV. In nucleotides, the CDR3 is TGTGCCAGCAGTGACCCGACTACAGGGACCTACGAGCAGTACGTC.

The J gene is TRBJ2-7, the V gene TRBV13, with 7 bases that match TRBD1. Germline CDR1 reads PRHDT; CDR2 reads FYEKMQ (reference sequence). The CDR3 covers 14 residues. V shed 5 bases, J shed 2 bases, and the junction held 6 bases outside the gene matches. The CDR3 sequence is CASSSPGQPYEQYV. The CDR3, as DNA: TGTGCCAGCAGCAGTCCGGGACAGCCCTACGAGCAGTACGTC.

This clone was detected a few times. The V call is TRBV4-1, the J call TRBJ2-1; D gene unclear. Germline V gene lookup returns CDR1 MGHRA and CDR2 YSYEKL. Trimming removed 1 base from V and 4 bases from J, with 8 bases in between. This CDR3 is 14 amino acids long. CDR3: CASSQGRLYNEQFF. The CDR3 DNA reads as TGCGCCAGCAGCCAAGGCAGGCTATACAATGAGCAGTTCTTC.

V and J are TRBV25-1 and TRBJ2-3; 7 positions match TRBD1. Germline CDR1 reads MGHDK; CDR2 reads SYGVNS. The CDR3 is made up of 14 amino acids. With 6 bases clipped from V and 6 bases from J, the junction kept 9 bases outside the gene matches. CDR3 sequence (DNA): TGTGCCAGCAGGACAGGGCAGAAGGGGGATACGCAGTATTTT. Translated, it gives CASRTGQKGDTQYF.

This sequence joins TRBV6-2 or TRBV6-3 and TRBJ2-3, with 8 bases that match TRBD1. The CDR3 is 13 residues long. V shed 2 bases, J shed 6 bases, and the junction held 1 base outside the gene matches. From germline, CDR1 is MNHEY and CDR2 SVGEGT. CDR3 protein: CASSYRDRDTQYF. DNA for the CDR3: TGTGCCAGCAGTTACCGGGACAGGGATACGCAGTATTTT.

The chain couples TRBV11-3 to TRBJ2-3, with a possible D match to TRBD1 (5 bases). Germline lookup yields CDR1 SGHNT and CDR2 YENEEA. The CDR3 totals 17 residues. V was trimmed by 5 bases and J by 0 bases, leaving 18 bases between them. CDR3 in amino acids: CASSQGRLGYSTDTQYF. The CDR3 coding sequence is TGTGCCAGCAGCCAGGGCCGGTTGGGATATAGCACAGATACGCAGTATTTT. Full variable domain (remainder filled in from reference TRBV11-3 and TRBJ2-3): EAGVVQSPRYKIIEKKQPVAFWCNPISGHNTLYWYLQNLGQGPELLIRYENEEAVDDSQLPKDRFSAERLKGVDSTLKIQPAELGDSAVYLCASSQGRLGYSTDTQYFGPGTRLTVL.

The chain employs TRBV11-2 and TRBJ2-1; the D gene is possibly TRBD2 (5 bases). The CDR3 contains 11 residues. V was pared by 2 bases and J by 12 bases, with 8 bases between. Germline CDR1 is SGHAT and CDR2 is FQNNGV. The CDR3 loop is CASSLNSGQFF. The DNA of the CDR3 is TGTGCCAGCAGCTTAAACAGCGGGCAGTTCTTC.

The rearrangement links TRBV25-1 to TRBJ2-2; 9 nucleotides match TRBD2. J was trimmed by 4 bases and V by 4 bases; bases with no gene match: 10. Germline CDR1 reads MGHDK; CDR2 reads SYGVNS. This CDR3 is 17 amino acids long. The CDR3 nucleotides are TGTGCCAGCAGTGGACCTATAGCGGGAGTGGGCACCGGGGAGCTGTTTTTT. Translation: CASSGPIAGVGTGELFF.

This CDR3 reads CASEGAQTQYF. The DNA for the CDR3 is TGTGCCAGCGAGGGGGCCCAGACCCAGTACTTC. The genes are TRBV2 and TRBJ2-5; 7 nucleotides line up with TRBD1. The CDR3 extends over 11 amino acids. The V gene end was trimmed by 8 bases and the J gene end by 6 bases; junction bases not matched to a gene: 3. Germline V gene lookup returns CDR1 SNHLY and CDR2 FYNNEI.

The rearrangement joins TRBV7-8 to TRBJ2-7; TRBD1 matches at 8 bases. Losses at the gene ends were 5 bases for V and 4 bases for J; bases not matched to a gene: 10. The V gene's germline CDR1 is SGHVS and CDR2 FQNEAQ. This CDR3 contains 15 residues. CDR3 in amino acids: CASSKGQALGYEQYF. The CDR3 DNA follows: TGTGCCAGCAGCAAGGGACAGGCCTTAGGGTACGAGCAGTACTTC.

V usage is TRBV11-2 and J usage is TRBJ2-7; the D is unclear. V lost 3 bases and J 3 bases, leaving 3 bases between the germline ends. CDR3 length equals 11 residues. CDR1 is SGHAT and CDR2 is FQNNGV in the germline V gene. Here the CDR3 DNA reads TGTGCCAGCAGCTTCCACTACGAGCAGTACTTC. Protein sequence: CASSFHYEQYF.

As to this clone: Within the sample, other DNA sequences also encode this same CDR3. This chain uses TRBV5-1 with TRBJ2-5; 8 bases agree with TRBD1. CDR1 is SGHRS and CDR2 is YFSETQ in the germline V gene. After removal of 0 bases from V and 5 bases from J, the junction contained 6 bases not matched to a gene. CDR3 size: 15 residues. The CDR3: CASSLAGTGEETQYF. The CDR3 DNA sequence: TGCGCCAGCAGCTTGGCCGGGACAGGAGAGGAGACCCAGTACTTC.

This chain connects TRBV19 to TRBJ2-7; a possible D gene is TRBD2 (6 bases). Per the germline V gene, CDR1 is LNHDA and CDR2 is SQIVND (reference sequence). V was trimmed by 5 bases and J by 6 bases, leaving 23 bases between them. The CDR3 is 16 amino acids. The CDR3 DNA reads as TGTGCCAGTAGTGGGGCAGCGGGCGCGGGCCCCGGCGAGCAGTACTTC. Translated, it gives CASSGAAGAGPGEQYF. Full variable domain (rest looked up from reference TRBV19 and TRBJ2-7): DGGITQSPKYLFRKEGQNVTLSCEQNLNHDAMYWYRQDPGQGLRLIYYSQIVNDFQKGDIAEGYSVSREKKESFPLTVTSAQKNPTAFYLCASSGAAGAGPGEQYFGPGTRLTVT.

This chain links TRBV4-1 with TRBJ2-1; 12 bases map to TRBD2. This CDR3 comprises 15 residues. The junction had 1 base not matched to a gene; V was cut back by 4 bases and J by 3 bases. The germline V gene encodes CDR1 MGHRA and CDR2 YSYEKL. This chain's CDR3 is CASSPGLAGYNEQFF. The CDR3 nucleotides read TGCGCCAGCAGCCCGGGACTAGCGGGCTACAATGAGCAGTTCTTC.

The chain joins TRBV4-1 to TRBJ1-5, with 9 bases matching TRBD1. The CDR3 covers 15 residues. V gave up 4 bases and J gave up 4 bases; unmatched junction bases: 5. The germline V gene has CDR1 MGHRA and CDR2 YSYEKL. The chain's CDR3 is CASSPGTGFNQPQHF. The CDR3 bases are TGCGCCAGCAGCCCCGGGACAGGGTTTAATCAGCCCCAGCATTTT.

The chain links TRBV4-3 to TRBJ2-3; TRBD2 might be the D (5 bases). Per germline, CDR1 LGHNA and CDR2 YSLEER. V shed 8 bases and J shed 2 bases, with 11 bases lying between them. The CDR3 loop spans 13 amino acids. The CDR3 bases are TGCGCCAGCTCGAGCGGCATCACAGATACGCAGTATTTT. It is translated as CASSSGITDTQYF.

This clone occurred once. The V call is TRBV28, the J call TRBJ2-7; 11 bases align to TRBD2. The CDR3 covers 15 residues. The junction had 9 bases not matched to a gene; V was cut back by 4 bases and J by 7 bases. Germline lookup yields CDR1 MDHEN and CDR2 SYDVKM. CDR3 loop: CASSYLAGGAGEQYF. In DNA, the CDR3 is TGTGCCAGCAGTTACCTAGCGGGAGGAGCAGGAGAGCAGTACTTC.

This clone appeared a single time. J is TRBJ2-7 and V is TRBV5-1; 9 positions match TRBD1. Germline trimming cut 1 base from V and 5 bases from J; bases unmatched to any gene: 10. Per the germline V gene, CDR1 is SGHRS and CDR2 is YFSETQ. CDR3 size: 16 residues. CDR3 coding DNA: TGCGCCAGCAGCTTGAATTCGGACAGGGGATCTGACGAGCAGTACTTC. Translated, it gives CASSLNSDRGSDEQYF.

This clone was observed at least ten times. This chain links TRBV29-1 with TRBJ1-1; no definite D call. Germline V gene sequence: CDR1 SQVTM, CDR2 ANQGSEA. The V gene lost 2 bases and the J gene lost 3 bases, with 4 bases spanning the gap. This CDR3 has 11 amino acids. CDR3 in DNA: TGCAGCGTTGAATCTTACACTGAAGCTTTCTTT. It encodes CSVESYTEAFF. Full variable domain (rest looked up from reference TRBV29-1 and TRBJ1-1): SAVISQKPSRDICQRGTSLTIQCQVDSQVTMMFWYRQQPGQSLTLIATANQGSEATYESGFVIDKFPISRPNLTFSTLTVSNMSPEDSSIYLCSVESYTEAFFGQGTRLTVV.